This T cell receptor beta chain was sequenced in a study of T-cell memory formation after mild COVID-19. Study-level background: Most TCR clusters belonged to a single donor. Study findings and constraints: Contracting CD8+ clones were enriched in EMRA, CD4+ mainly in CM and EM. Whereas later expanders leaned CD4+, clones contracting day 15 to 85 showed a balanced CD4/CD8 makeup. Memory from before infection featured some responding clones, which suggests cross-reactive memory joined.

The CDR3 contains 14 residues. V trimming: 0 bases; J trimming: 8 bases; junction bases outside the gene matches: 4. In germline, CDR1 is ENHRY, CDR2 SYGVKD. Each CDR3 protein gets one entry after TCRdb re-called the 5' RACE reads with MiXCR. The repertoire holds 70,000 to 100,000 distinct CDR3 sequences, with around 15% as singletons. As for this clonotype: Its specificity is not known.

The sequence came from a man between 18 and 35 years old who had mild COVID-19 (a few samples of this study predate the infection). Cell type and time point are not known. Sequenced sample: PBMCs or a T cell subset sorted from them (not recorded which). This chain uses TRBV10-3 with TRBJ2-1; 7 positions match TRBD2. In DNA form, the CDR3 reads TGTGCCATCAGTGAGTCGGGAGGGAGCGATGAGCAGTTCTTC. It yields the protein CAISESGGSDEQFF.